Listed here are 17 T cell receptor beta chains from one sample, sequenced in a study of spatial heterogeneity in lung cancer. The time point denotes: sample taken at primary tumor resection. TCRdb ran MiXCR on the 5' RACE reads and lists one entry per CDR3 protein. The sample contains under 10,000 distinct CDR3 sequences, 3.5% to 5.5% of which appear only once. The specimen was PBMCs, collected at surgery. The origin of the receptors is a male donor with early-stage non-small cell lung cancer.

This clonotype was detected ten times or more. J is TRBJ2-7 and V is TRBV6-1, with 12 bases that match TRBD1. The CDR3 sequence is 13 residues long. Per the germline V gene, CDR1 is MNHNS and CDR2 is SASEGT. The trim removed 6 bases at V and 7 bases at J, leaving 4 bases unmatched. The CDR3 DNA sequence: TGTGCCAGCAGCGGGACAGGGGGCGGAGAGCAGTACGTC. Protein sequence: CASSGTGGGEQYV.

This clonotype was seen ten or more times. The chain is built from TRBV12-3 or TRBV12-4 and TRBJ1-1; D is unclear. The V end was cut by 6 bases, the J end by 3 bases, with 8 bases between. The CDR3 is made up of 12 amino acids. CDR3 bases: TGTGCCAGCAGCATCAGGTACACTGAAGCTTTCTTT. Protein product: CASSIRYTEAFF.

This clonotype was found many times. The rearrangement links TRBV11-3 to TRBJ2-1; D remains unclear. The germline V and J ends were trimmed by 5 bases and 8 bases, with 25 bases remaining between them. The CDR3 spans 17 residues. Per the germline V gene, CDR1 is SGHNT and CDR2 is YENEEA. The CDR3: CASSPPPWSKGTDEQFF. CDR3 sequence (DNA): TGTGCCAGCAGCCCTCCCCCGTGGAGTAAAGGAACCGATGAGCAGTTCTTC.

This clonotype was observed many times. The V gene is TRBV18, the J gene TRBJ1-5; 9 nucleotides line up with TRBD1. J lost 6 bases, V lost 2 bases, and 5 bases had no gene match. The germline V gene encodes CDR1 KGHSH and CDR2 LQKENI. The CDR3 is 15 amino acids. The CDR3 spells CASSPGQGSGQPQHF. The DNA for the CDR3 is TGTGCCAGCTCACCAGGACAGGGGAGCGGTCAGCCCCAGCATTTT.

This clonotype was seen at least ten times. V is TRBV24-1 and J is TRBJ2-2, with TRBD1 matching over 11 bases. Germline V gene data show CDR1 as KGHDR and CDR2 as SFDVKD. The CDR3 contains 13 residues. J was trimmed by 7 bases and V by 9 bases; bases with no gene match: 3. Here the CDR3 DNA reads TGTGCCACCGGACAGGGGGCGGGCGGGGAGCTGTTTTTT. It specifies CATGQGAGGELFF.

This clonotype has ten or more counts. In DNA form, the CDR3 reads TGTGCCAGCAGCCAAGAAGGGACAGGGTCTGAAGCTTTCTTT. As protein: CASSQEGTGSEAFF. V is TRBV4-2 and J is TRBJ1-1, with 9 nucleotides matching TRBD1. From germline, CDR1 is LGHNA and CDR2 YNFKEQ. The CDR3 consists of 14 residues. After removal of 0 bases from V and 6 bases from J, the junction contained 2 bases not matched to a gene.

By sample share, this clonotype is medium-sized. V usage is TRBV12-3 or TRBV12-4 and J usage is TRBJ2-3, with a possible D match to TRBD1 (6 bases). This CDR3 comprises 17 residues. With 5 bases removed from V and 0 bases from J, the gap between germline ends came to 18 bases. CDR3 bases: TGTGCCAGCAGTCCACCCCAGGGGTTTGTTAGCACAGATACGCAGTATTTT. It codes for CASSPPQGFVSTDTQYF.

This clonotype is medium-sized in the sample. The chain employs TRBV20-1 and TRBJ2-1, with unresolved D. V lost 3 bases, J lost 4 bases, and 13 bases lay in between. The germline gives CDR1 DFQATT, CDR2 SNEGSKA (reference sequence). The CDR3 spans 14 residues. This chain's CDR3 is CSARVPGPYNEQFF. In DNA, the CDR3 is TGCAGTGCTAGGGTTCCCGGACCATACAATGAGCAGTTCTTC.

This chain connects TRBV7-9 to TRBJ1-5, with D hard to call. V shed 2 bases and J shed 0 bases, with 11 bases lying between them. CDR3 length: 16 residues. CDR1 and CDR2 from the germline V gene are SEHNR and FQNEAQ (reference sequence). The CDR3 DNA is TGTGCCAGCAGCTTAACCAGCCTTAATAGCAATCAGCCCCAGCATTTT. This encodes CASSLTSLNSNQPQHF.

By sample fraction, this clonotype is medium-sized. The chain links TRBV6-5 to TRBJ2-3; no firm D call. Trimming left V 2 bases short and J 4 bases short, with 1 base between. The CDR3 spans 11 residues. Germline V lookup: CDR1 MNHEY, CDR2 SVGAGI. The CDR3 reads CASSYADTQYF. DNA of the CDR3: TGTGCCAGCAGTTACGCAGATACGCAGTATTTT.

This clonotype was seen many times. The chain joins TRBV29-1 to TRBJ2-3, with 11 bases matching TRBD2. Germline V gene data show CDR1 as SQVTM and CDR2 as ANQGSEA. The CDR3 has 12 residues. J gave up 6 bases and V 7 bases, and 3 bases lay outside the gene matches. DNA for the CDR3: TGCAGCGCCGGGACTAGCGGCGATACGCAGTATTTT. This codes for CSAGTSGDTQYF.

This clonotype was recorded at least ten times. The J gene is TRBJ2-5, the V gene TRBV2; TRBD2 matches at 10 bases. Germline values: CDR1 SNHLY, CDR2 FYNNEI. The junction had 4 bases not matched to a gene; V was cut back by 8 bases and J by 1 base. The CDR3 totals 14 residues. CDR3 loop: CASVLAGVQETQYF. The CDR3 DNA follows: TGTGCCAGCGTTCTAGCGGGGGTCCAAGAGACCCAGTACTTC.

Within the sample, this clonotype is medium-sized. The chain joins TRBV5-1 to TRBJ1-1, with D maybe TRBD1 (6 bases). The germline V gene encodes CDR1 SGHRS and CDR2 YFSETQ. CDR3 length equals 12 residues. Trimming removed 5 bases at V and 7 bases at J, with 12 bases between. The DNA of the CDR3 is TGCGCCAGCAGATTTACAGGGAGTGAAGCTTTCTTT. Its protein is CASRFTGSEAFF.

This clonotype was counted many times. The CDR3 sequence: CSARPGATARDTQYF. The DNA of the CDR3 is TGCAGTGCTAGGCCCGGGGCCACCGCGAGGGATACGCAGTATTTT. This chain uses TRBV20-1 with TRBJ2-3; D may match TRBD1 or TRBD2 (5 bases each). The ends were cut back, 3 bases at V and 6 bases at J, with 19 bases in the middle. Germline CDR1 reads DFQATT; CDR2 reads SNEGSKA (reference sequence). The CDR3 is made up of 15 amino acids.

By proportion, this clonotype is medium-sized (0.01 to 0.1%). The V and J genes are TRBV5-1 and TRBJ2-3, with D perhaps TRBD1 (6 bases). CDR1 is SGHRS and CDR2 is YFSETQ in the germline V gene. The V and J ends lost 7 bases and 2 bases respectively, with 11 bases between them. The CDR3 consists of 13 residues. DNA for the CDR3: TGCGCCAGCTATGGGGGCCCCACAGATACGCAGTATTTT. Its translation: CASYGGPTDTQYF.

There are many counts of this clonotype. J is TRBJ2-3 and V is TRBV29-1; the D call may be TRBD1 or TRBD2 (5 bases each). Germline V CDR1 and CDR2: SQVTM, ANQGSEA. V dropped 2 bases and J dropped 0 bases, with 12 bases sitting between them. The CDR3 length is 15 residues. The CDR3 sequence: CSVEWGIPSTDTQYF. The CDR3 nucleotides are TGCAGCGTTGAATGGGGGATTCCTAGCACAGATACGCAGTATTTT.

This rearrangement joins TRBV20-1 to TRBJ2-3, with TRBD2 matching over 8 bases. CDR1 DFQATT and CDR2 SNEGSKA come from the germline V gene (reference sequence). With V trimmed by 1 base and J by 3 bases, 9 bases remained unmatched. The length of the CDR3 is 16 residues. CDR3 in DNA: TGCAGTGCTAGAGCCAACCTACAGCGGGGGACAGATACGCAGTATTTT. This encodes CSARANLQRGTDTQYF.